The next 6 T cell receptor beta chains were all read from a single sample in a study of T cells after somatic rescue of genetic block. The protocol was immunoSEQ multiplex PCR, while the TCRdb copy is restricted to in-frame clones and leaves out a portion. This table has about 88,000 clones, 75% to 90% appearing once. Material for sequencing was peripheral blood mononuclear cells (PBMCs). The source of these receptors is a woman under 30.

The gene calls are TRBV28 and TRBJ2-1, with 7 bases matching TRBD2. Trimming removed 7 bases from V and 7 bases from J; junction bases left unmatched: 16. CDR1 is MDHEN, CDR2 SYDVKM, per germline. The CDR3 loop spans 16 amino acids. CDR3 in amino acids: CASTGRGDGLWNEQFF. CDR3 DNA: TGTGCCAGCACGGGTCGGGGGGATGGGCTTTGGAATGAGCAGTTCTTC. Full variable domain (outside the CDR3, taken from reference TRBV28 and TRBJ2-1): DVKVTQSSRYLVKRTGEKVFLECVQDMDHENMFWYRQDPGLGLRLIYFSYDVKMKEKGDIPEGYSVSREKKERFSLILESASTNQTSMYLCASTGRGDGLWNEQFFGPGTRLTVL.

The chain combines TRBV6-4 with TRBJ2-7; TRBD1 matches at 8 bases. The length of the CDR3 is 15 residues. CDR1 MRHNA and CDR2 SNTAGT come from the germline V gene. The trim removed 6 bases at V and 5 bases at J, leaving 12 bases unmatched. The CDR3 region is CASSESGTGRHEQYF. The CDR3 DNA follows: TGTGCCAGCAGCGAGTCCGGGACAGGTCGGCACGAGCAGTACTTC.

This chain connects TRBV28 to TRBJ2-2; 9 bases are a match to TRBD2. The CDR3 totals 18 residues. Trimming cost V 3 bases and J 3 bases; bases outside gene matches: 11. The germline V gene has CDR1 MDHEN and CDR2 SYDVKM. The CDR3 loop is CASSLVIAGEGDTGELFF. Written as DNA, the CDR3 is TGTGCCAGCAGTTTGGTAATAGCGGGAGAGGGGGACACCGGGGAGCTGTTTTTT.

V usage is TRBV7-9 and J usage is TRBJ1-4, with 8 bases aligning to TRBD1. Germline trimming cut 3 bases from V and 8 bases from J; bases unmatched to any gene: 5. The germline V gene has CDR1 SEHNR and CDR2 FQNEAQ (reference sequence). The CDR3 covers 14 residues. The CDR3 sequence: CASSFGQGPEKLFF. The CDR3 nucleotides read TGTGCCAGCAGCTTTGGACAGGGCCCGGAAAAACTGTTTTTT. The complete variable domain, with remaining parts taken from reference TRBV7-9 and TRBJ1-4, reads DTGVSQNPRHKITKRGQNVTFRCDPISEHNRLYWYRQTLGQGPEFLTYFQNEAQLEKSRLLSDRFSAERPKGSFSTLEIQRTEQGDSAMYLCASSFGQGPEKLFFGSGTQLSVL.

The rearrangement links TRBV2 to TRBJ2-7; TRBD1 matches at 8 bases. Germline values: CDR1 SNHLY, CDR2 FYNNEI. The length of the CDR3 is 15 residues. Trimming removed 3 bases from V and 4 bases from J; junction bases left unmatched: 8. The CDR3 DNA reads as TGTGCCAGCAGTGAGTCCCCGGGACAGGAGTACGAGCAGTACTTC. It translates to CASSESPGQEYEQYF.

For the CDR3, the DNA is TGTGCCAGCACCATAGGGACAGGGTTCAATCAGCCCCAGCATTTT. Encoded protein: CASTIGTGFNQPQHF. The chain is built from TRBV28 and TRBJ1-5, with 9 bases matching TRBD1. Per germline, CDR1 MDHEN and CDR2 SYDVKM. The CDR3 sequence is 15 residues long. V shed 7 bases, J shed 3 bases, and the junction held 7 bases outside the gene matches.